This T cell receptor beta chain was obtained from a study of graft-versus-host responses after intestinal transplantation. Study as a whole: Transplant recipients had multivisceral, liver-intestinal, or isolated intestinal grafts. Each patient got anti-thymocyte globulin induction, then tacrolimus and steroids for around 3 years.

Measured with immunoSEQ multiplex PCR; TCRdb has only the in-frame clones, and not every one. Of some 86,000 clones in the sample, around nine tenths were seen once. This clone was observed a handful of times. Its antigen is still unknown. Study-level results: Recipient-marrow GvH clones were detected, some having first appeared in ileum or blood.

CDR3 length: 14 amino acids. Germline V gives CDR1 WNHNN, CDR2 SYGVQD (reference sequence). The V and J ends lost 7 bases and 3 bases, in that order; junction bases with no gene match: 9. This TCR came from a human donor who received an intestinal transplant. The sample in question was unstimulated CD8+ T cells sorted from spleen or lymph node cells, obtained before intestinal transplant. The chain uses TRBV10-1 and TRBJ2-7, with TRBD1 matching over 7 bases. The CDR3 nucleotides read TGCGCCAGCACCCCAGGACAGGTAGGCTACGAGCAGTACTTC. Encoded protein: CASTPGQVGYEQYF.